The 12 T cell receptor beta chains given below trace back to one sample, sequenced in a study of blood T cell repertoires in COVID-19. Sequencing was performed with immunoSEQ multiplex PCR; in TCRdb, only in-frame clones are kept and a portion is missing. Here the sample spans about 98,000 clones, more than 65% being singletons. The sample comprised peripheral blood. The origin of the receptors is a woman aged 80 or over with acute or convalescent COVID-19.

The chain carries TRBV18 and TRBJ1-1; 8 positions match TRBD1. J was trimmed by 7 bases and V by 0 bases; bases with no gene match: 7. The CDR3 contains 15 residues. Germline V gene sequence: CDR1 KGHSH, CDR2 LQKENI. The DNA of the CDR3 is TGTGCCAGCTCACCACCGTTGGGGGGACAGGATGAAGCTTTCTTT. Protein sequence: CASSPPLGGQDEAFF. The whole variable domain, remainder taken from reference TRBV18 and TRBJ1-1, is NAGVMQNPRHLVRRRGQEARLRCSPMKGHSHVYWYRQLPEEGLKFMVYLQKENIIDESGMPKERFSAEFPKEGPSILRIQQVVRGDSAAYFCASSPPLGGQDEAFFGQGTRLTVV.

The rearrangement uses TRBV7-2 and TRBJ1-1; no firm D call. The CDR3 sequence is 13 residues long. CDR1 and CDR2 from the germline V gene are SGHTA and FQGNSA. V was trimmed by 3 bases and J by 1 base, leaving 6 bases between them. The DNA of the CDR3 is TGTGCCAGCAGCTTTTACACGAACACTGAAGCTTTCTTT. This codes for CASSFYTNTEAFF.

The CDR3 DNA is TGTGCCAGCAACCGGAGGTTTGGGGTCCAGCCCCAGCATTTT. Translating it yields CASNRRFGVQPQHF. This chain links TRBV28 with TRBJ1-5; D ambiguous. Trimming took off 7 bases at V and 7 bases at J, with 17 bases between the two ends. The CDR3 is made up of 14 amino acids. Germline V CDR1 and CDR2: MDHEN, SYDVKM.

The chain recombines TRBV2 with TRBJ2-3, with 10 positions matching TRBD2. The CDR3 sequence is 16 residues long. J gave up 1 base and V 2 bases, and 3 bases lay outside the gene matches. Germline lookup yields CDR1 SNHLY and CDR2 FYNNEI. This CDR3 reads CASSETAGGGTDTQYF. For the CDR3, the DNA is TGTGCCAGCAGTGAAACAGCGGGGGGGGGCACAGATACGCAGTATTTT.

This clone showed up just once. This chain connects TRBV18 to TRBJ2-5, with TRBD1 matching over 8 bases. J lost 5 bases, V lost 0 bases, and 5 bases had no gene match. Germline-derived CDR1 and CDR2 are KGHSH and LQKENI. The CDR3 runs to 15 residues. The CDR3 region is CASSPPQGAWETQYF. The CDR3 nucleotides are TGTGCCAGCTCACCACCGCAGGGGGCGTGGGAGACCCAGTACTTC.

The J gene is TRBJ2-1, the V gene TRBV19; D is possibly TRBD1 (5 bases). This CDR3 spans 11 amino acids. V dropped 6 bases and J dropped 9 bases, with 9 bases sitting between them. Looked up from germline, CDR1 is LNHDA and CDR2 is SQIVND (reference sequence). In DNA form, the CDR3 reads TGTGCCAGTAGGACAGCCGGTGAGCAGTTCTTC. Protein product: CASRTAGEQFF. Supplemented by reference TRBV19 and TRBJ2-1, the full variable domain reads DGGITQSPKYLFRKEGQNVTLSCEQNLNHDAMYWYRQDPGQGLRLIYYSQIVNDFQKGDIAEGYSVSREKKESFPLTVTSAQKNPTAFYLCASRTAGEQFFGPGTRLTVL.

The chain couples TRBV6-5 to TRBJ2-3; D may be TRBD2 (7 bases). The CDR3 sequence is 16 residues long. Germline lookup yields CDR1 MNHEY and CDR2 SVGAGI. Trimming removed 0 bases at V and 1 base at J, with 11 bases between. The CDR3 coding sequence is TGTGCCAGCAGTTACTCGAAGGGGGGGCGCACAGATACGCAGTATTTT. Translation: CASSYSKGGRTDTQYF.

The chain uses TRBV5-1 and TRBJ1-6; possibly TRBD1 for D (5 bases). The ends were cut back, 5 bases at V and 6 bases at J, with 15 bases in the middle. Germline V lookup: CDR1 SGHRS, CDR2 YFSETQ. The CDR3 is 15 residues long. CDR3 in DNA: TGCGCCAGCAGTTTAGGGGTTTTTGGTAATTCACCCCTCCACTTT. Amino acids: CASSLGVFGNSPLHF. The full variable domain, completed using reference TRBV5-1 and TRBJ1-6, is KAGVTQTPRYLIKTRGQQVTLSCSPISGHRSVSWYQQTPGQGLQFLFEYFSETQRNKGNFPGRFSGRQFSNSRSEMNVSTLELGDSALYLCASSLGVFGNSPLHFGNGTRLTVT.

The J gene is TRBJ2-5, the V gene TRBV3-1 (or the pseudogene TRBV3-2), with TRBD2 identical over 7 bases. Trimming removed 3 bases from V and 3 bases from J; junction bases left unmatched: 1. The CDR3 has 13 amino acids. Germline V gene sequence: CDR1 LGHDT, CDR2 YNNKEL (reference sequence). The CDR3 coding sequence is TGTGCCAGCAGCCAGGGGGGGAAAGAGACCCAGTACTTC. This translates into CASSQGGKETQYF.

The chain employs TRBV24-1 and TRBJ2-1; 9 bases fit TRBD2. V lost 9 bases to trimming and J lost 7 bases; unmatched junction nucleotides: 6. The CDR3 is made up of 13 amino acids. Per germline, CDR1 KGHDR and CDR2 SFDVKD. The CDR3 region has the DNA TGTGCCACCGGCGGGGGGGCTAAAAATGAGCAGTTCTTC. Protein: CATGGGAKNEQFF.

CDR3 DNA sequence: TGTGCCAGCAGTTACTCGGCTAGCGGCAACTACAATGAGCAGTTCTTC. It is translated as CASSYSASGNYNEQFF. This chain joins TRBV6-5 and TRBJ2-1, with TRBD2 identical over 7 bases. With V trimmed by 0 bases and J by 3 bases, 5 bases remained unmatched. CDR3 size: 16 residues. Germline CDR1 MNHEY, CDR2 SVGAGI.

The chain recombines TRBV3-1 (or the pseudogene TRBV3-2) with TRBJ2-7; no reliable D call. CDR1 is LGHDT, CDR2 YNNKEL, per germline (reference sequence). V shed 1 base and J shed 0 bases, with 7 bases lying between them. The CDR3 consists of 14 residues. The CDR3 DNA reads as TGTGCCAGCAGCCAAGCCCGCTACTCCTACGAGCAGTACTTC. Its translation: CASSQARYSYEQYF.